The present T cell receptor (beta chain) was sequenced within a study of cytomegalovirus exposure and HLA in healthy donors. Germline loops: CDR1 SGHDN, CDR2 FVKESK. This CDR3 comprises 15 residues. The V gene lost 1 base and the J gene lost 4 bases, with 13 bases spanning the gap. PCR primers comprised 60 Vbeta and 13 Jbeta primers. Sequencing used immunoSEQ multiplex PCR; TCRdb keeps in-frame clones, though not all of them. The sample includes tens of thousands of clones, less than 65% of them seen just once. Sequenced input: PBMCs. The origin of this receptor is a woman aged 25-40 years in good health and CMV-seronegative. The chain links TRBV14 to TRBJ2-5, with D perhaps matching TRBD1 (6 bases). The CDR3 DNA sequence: TGTGCCAGCAGCCAAGTCCAGGGGCGCCCAGAGACCCAGTACTTC. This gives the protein CASSQVQGRPETQYF.